The 3 T cell receptor beta chains listed next were all sequenced from one sample in a study of ipilimumab plus nivolumab after autologous stem cell transplantation. The repertoire was sequenced with immunoSEQ multiplex PCR; TCRdb's copy has only in-frame clones and lacks some. Of about 47,000 clones listed, approximately 90% are singletons. Sequenced here: PBMCs, sampled in a trial of ipilimumab plus nivolumab as post-transplant consolidation. The receptors shown here come from a male donor with multiple myeloma.

The chain has TRBV7-9 and TRBJ1-1; tentatively, D is TRBD1 (5 bases). Germline loops: CDR1 SEHNR, CDR2 FQNEAQ (reference sequence). The V end lost 2 bases, the J end lost 0 bases, and 7 bases lay between the germline ends. This CDR3 has 14 amino acids. Here the CDR3 DNA reads TGTGCCAGCAGCTTACGGGGGATGAACACTGAAGCTTTCTTT. It specifies CASSLRGMNTEAFF.

V is TRBV27 and J is TRBJ1-2, with D possibly TRBD1 on 5 matching bases. Germline V gives CDR1 MNHEY, CDR2 SMNVEV (reference sequence). The CDR3 is 15 residues long. V shed 5 bases and J shed 2 bases, with 15 bases lying between them. In nucleotides, the CDR3 is TGTGCCAGCAGTATAGACAGATCGATCAACTATGGCTACACCTTC. Encoded protein: CASSIDRSINYGYTF.

The CDR3 loop is CASSPRQGSYNEQFF. The CDR3 DNA reads TGTGCCAGCTCACCACGGCAGGGGTCCTACAATGAGCAGTTCTTC. This sequence joins TRBV18 and TRBJ2-1; maybe TRBD1 (6 bases). Germline V lookup: CDR1 KGHSH, CDR2 LQKENI. Trimming shortened V by 1 base and J by 1 base, and 8 bases separated the two germline ends. The CDR3 has 15 residues.